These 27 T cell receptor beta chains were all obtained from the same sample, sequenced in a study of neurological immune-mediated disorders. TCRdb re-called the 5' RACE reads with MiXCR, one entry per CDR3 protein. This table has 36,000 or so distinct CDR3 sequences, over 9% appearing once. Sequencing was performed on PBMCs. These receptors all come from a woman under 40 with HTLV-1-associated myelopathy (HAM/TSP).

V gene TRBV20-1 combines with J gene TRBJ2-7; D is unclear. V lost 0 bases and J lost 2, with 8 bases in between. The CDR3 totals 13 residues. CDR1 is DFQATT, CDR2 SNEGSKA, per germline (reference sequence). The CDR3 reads CSAREAPAYEQYF. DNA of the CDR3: TGCAGTGCTAGAGAAGCGCCCGCCTACGAGCAGTACTTC.

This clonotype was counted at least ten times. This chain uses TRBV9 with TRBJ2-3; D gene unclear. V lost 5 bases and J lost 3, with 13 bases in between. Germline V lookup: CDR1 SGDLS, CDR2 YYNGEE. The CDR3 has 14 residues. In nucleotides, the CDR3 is TGTGCCAGCAGAAGATCCCTGGGGACAGATACGCAGTATTTT. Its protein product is CASRRSLGTDTQYF. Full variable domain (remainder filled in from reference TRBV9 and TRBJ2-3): DSGVTQTPKHLITATGQRVTLRCSPRSGDLSVYWYQQSLDQGLQFLIQYYNGEERAKGNILERFSAQQFPDLHSELNLSSLELGDSALYFCASRRSLGTDTQYFGPGTRLTVL.

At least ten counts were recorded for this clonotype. CDR3 sequence reads: CSASRTGNYEQYF. The CDR3 DNA reads as TGCAGTGCTTCCCGGACAGGGAACTACGAGCAGTACTTC. The chain joins TRBV20-1 to TRBJ2-7; TRBD1 matches at 8 bases. The trim removed 5 bases at V and 3 bases at J, leaving 6 bases unmatched. Looked up from germline, CDR1 is DFQATT and CDR2 is SNEGSKA (reference sequence). The CDR3 loop spans 13 amino acids.

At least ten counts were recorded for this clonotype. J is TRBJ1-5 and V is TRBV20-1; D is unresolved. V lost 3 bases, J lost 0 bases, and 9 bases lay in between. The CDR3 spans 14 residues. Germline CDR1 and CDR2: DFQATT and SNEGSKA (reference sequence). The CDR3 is CSARRVGSNQPQHF. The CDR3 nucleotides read TGCAGTGCTAGGAGAGTGGGTAGCAATCAGCCCCAGCATTTT.

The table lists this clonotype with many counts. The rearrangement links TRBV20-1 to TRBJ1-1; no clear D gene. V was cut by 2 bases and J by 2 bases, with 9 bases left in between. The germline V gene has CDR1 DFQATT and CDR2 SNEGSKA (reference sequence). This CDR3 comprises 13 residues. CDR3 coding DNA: TGCAGTGCTAGAACCGGCACCAACACTGAAGCTTTCTTT. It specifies CSARTGTNTEAFF.

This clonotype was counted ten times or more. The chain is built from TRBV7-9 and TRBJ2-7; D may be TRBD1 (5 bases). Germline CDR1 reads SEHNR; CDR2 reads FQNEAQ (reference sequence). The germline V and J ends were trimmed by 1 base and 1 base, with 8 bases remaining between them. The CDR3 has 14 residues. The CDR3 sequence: CASSLVPGSYEQYF. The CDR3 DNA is TGTGCCAGCAGCTTAGTCCCAGGGTCCTACGAGCAGTACTTC. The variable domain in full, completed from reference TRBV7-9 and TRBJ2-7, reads DTGVSQNPRHKITKRGQNVTFRCDPISEHNRLYWYRQTLGQGPEFLTYFQNEAQLEKSRLLSDRFSAERPKGSFSTLEIQRTEQGDSAMYLCASSLVPGSYEQYFGPGTRLTVT.

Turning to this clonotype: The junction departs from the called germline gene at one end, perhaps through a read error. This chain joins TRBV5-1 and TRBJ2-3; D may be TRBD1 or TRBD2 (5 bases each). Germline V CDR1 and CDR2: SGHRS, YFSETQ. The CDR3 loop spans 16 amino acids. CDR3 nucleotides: TGCGCCAGCATCTTGGAACGAGGGACGTCGGGCGGAGAGAAGTATTTT. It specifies CASILERGTSGGEKYF.

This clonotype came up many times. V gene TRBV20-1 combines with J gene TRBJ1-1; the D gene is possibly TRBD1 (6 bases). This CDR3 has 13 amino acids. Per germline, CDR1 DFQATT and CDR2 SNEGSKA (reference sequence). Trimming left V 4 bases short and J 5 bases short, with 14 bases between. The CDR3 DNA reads TGCAGTGCTACGGGGGCGGGGGGGACTGAAGCTTTCTTT. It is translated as CSATGAGGTEAFF.

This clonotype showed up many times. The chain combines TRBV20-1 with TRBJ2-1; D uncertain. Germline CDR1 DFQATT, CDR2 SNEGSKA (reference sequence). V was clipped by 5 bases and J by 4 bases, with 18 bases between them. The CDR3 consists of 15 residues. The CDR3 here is CSAPDHQLGYNEQFF. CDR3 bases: TGCAGTGCTCCAGACCACCAACTCGGTTACAATGAGCAGTTCTTC.

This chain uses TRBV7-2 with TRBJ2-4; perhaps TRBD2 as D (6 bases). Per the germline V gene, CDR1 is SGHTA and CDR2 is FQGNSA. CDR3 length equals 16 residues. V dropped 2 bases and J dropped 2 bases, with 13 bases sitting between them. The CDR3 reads CASSLSGGVPKNIQYF. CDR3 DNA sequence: TGTGCCAGCAGCTTATCAGGCGGGGTCCCCAAAAACATTCAGTACTTC.

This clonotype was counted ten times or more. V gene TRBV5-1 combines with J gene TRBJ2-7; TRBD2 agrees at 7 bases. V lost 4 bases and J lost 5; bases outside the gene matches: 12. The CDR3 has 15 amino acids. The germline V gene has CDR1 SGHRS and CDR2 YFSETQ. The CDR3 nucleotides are TGCGCCAGCAGCCCGGTTGGGAGGGGTTTTGACGAGCAGTACTTC. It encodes CASSPVGRGFDEQYF.

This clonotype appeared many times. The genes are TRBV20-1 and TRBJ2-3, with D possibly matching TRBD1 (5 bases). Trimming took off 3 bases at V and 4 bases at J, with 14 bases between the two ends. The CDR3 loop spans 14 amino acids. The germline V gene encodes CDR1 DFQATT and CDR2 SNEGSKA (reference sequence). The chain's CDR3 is CSASGSGPSDTQYF. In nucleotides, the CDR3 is TGCAGTGCTAGTGGGTCAGGGCCGTCAGATACGCAGTATTTT.

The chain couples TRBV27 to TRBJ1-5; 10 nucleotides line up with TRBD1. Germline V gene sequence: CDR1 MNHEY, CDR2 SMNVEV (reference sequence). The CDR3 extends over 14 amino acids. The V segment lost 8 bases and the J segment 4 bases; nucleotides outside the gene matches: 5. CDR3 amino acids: CASARQGANQPQHF. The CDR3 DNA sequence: TGTGCCAGCGCTAGACAGGGGGCGAATCAGCCCCAGCATTTT.

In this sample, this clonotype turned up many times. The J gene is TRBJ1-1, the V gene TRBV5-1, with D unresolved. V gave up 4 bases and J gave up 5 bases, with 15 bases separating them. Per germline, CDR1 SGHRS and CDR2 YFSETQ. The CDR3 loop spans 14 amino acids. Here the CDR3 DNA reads TGCGCCAGCAGCCCGGGCTTTACTAGGACTGAAGCTTTCTTT. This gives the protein CASSPGFTRTEAFF.

The CDR3 bases are TGCAGTGCTAGAGACCCTTCCAGGGACTACGAGCAGTACTTC. Translated: CSARDPSRDYEQYF. This chain connects TRBV20-1 to TRBJ2-7; the D gene is possibly TRBD1 (5 bases). Germline V gives CDR1 DFQATT, CDR2 SNEGSKA (reference sequence). The V end lost 0 bases, the J end lost 3 bases, and 12 bases lay between the germline ends. The CDR3 is made up of 14 amino acids.

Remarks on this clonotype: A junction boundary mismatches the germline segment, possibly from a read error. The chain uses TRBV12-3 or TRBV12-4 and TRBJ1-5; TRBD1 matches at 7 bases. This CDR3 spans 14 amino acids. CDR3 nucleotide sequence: TGTGCCAGTAGTTTCGAACAGGGGAATCAGCCCCAGCATTTT. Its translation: CASSFEQGNQPQHF.

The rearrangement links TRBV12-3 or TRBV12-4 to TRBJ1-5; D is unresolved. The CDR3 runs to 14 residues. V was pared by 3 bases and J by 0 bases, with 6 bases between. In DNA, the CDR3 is TGTGCCAGCAGTTTTCGGGATAGCAATCAGCCCCAGCATTTT. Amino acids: CASSFRDSNQPQHF.

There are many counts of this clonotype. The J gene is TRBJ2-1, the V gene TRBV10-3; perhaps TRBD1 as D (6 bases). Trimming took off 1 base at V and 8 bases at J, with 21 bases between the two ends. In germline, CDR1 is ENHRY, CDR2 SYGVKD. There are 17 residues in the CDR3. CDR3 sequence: CAISELGGPAVAHEQFF. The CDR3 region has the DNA TGTGCCATCAGTGAGTTAGGGGGACCCGCGGTCGCCCATGAGCAGTTCTTC.

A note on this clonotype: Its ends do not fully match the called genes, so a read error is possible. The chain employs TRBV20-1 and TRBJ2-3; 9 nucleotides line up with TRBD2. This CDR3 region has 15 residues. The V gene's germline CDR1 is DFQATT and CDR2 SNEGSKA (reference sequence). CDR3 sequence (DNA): TGCAGTGATAGAGATCCCCGCGGGGGGGCAGATACGAAGTATTTT. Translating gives CSDRDPRGGADTKYF.

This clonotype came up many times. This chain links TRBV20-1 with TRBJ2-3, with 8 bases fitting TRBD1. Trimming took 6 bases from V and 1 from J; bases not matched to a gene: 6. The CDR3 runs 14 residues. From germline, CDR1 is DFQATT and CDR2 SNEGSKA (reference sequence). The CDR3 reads CSARSRGRTDTQYF. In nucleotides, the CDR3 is TGCAGTGCAAGAAGCAGGGGGCGCACAGATACGCAGTATTTT.

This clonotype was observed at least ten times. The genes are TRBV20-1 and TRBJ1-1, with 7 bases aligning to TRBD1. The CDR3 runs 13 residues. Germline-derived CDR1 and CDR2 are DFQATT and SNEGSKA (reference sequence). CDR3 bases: TGCAGGGCGAAACAGGGGACGAACACTGAAGCTTTCTTT. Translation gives CRAKQGTNTEAFF.

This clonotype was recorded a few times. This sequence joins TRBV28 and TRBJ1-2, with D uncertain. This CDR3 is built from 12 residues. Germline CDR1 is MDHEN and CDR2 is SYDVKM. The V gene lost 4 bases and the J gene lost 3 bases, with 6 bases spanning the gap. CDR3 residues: CASSYRDYGYTF. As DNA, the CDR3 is TGTGCCAGCAGTTACCGAGACTATGGCTACACCTTC.

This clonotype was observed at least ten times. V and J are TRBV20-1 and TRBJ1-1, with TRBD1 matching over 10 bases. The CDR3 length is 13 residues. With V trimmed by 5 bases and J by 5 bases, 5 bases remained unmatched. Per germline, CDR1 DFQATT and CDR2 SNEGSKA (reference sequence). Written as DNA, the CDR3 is TGCAGTGCTCTGACAGGGGGCAGGACTGAAGCTTTCTTT. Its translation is CSALTGGRTEAFF.

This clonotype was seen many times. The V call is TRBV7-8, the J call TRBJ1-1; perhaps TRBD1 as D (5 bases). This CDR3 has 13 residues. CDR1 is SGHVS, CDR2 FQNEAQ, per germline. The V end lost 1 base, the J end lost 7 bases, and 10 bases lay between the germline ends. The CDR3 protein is CASSLVERGEAFF. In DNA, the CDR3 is TGTGCCAGCAGCTTAGTCGAAAGGGGTGAAGCTTTCTTT.

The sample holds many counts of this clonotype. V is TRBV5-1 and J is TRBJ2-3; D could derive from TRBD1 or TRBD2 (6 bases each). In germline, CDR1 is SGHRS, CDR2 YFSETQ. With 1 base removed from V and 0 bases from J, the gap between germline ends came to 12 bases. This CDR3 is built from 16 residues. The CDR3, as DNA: TGCGCCAGCAGCTTGAGGGGGGCCCCTAGCACAGATACGCAGTATTTT. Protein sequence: CASSLRGAPSTDTQYF. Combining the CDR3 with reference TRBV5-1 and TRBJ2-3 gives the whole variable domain KAGVTQTPRYLIKTRGQQVTLSCSPISGHRSVSWYQQTPGQGLQFLFEYFSETQRNKGNFPGRFSGRQFSNSRSEMNVSTLELGDSALYLCASSLRGAPSTDTQYFGPGTRLTVL.

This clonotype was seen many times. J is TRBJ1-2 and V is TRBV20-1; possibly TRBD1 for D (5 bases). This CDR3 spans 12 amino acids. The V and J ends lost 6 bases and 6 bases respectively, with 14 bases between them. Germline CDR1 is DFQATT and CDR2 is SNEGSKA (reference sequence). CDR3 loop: CSAARLGDGYTF. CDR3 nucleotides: TGCAGTGCCGCCCGATTAGGGGATGGCTACACCTTC.

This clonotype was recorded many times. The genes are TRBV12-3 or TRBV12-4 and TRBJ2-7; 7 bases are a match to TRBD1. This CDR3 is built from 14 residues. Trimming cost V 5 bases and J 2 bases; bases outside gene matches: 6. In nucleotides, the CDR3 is TGTGCCAGCAGTAAGGGACAGACTGCCTACGAGCAGTACTTC. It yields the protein CASSKGQTAYEQYF.